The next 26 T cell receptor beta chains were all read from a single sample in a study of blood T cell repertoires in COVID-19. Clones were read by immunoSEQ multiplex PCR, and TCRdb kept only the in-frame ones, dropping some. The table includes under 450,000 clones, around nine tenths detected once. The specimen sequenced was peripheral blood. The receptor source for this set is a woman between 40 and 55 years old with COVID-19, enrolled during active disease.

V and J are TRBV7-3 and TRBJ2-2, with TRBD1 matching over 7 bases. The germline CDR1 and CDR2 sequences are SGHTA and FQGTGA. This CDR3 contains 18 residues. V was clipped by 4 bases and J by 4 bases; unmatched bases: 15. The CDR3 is CASSSLPTVGQITGELFF. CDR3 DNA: TGTGCCAGCAGCTCCCTTCCGACAGTGGGACAGATCACCGGGGAGCTGTTTTTT.

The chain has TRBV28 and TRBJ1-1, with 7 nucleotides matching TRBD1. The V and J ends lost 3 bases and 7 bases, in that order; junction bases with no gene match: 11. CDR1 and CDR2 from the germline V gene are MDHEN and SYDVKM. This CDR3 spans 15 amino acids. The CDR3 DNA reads TGTGCCAGCAGTTTCGCCGGGACAGTAAAGGGTGAAGCTTTCTTT. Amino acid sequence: CASSFAGTVKGEAFF.

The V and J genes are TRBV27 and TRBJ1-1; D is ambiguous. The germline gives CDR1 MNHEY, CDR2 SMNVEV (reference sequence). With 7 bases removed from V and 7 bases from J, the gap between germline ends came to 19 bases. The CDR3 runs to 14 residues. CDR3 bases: TGTGCCAGCACAGTGGCACGGGGATATCATGAAGCTTTCTTT. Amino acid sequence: CASTVARGYHEAFF.

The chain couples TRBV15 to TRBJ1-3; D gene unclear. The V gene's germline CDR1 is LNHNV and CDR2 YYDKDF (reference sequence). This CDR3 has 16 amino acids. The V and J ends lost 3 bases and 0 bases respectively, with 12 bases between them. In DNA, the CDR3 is TGTGCCACCAGCAGGGATAACAGCTACTCTGGAAACACCATATATTTT. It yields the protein CATSRDNSYSGNTIYF.

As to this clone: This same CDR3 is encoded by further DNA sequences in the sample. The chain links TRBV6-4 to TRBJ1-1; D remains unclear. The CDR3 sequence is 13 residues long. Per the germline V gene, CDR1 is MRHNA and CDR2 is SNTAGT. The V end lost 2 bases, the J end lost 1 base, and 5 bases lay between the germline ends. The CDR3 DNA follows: TGTGCCAGCAGTGACGGCGGGAACACTGAAGCTTTCTTT. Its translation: CASSDGGNTEAFF.

In nucleotides, the CDR3 is TGCGCCAGCAGCCAAGATCTCCGGACAGGGCAGAACACTGAAGCTTTCTTT. Protein sequence: CASSQDLRTGQNTEAFF. V is TRBV4-3 and J is TRBJ1-1, with TRBD1 identical over 8 bases. CDR1 is LGHNA and CDR2 is YSLEER in the germline V gene. The CDR3 is 17 amino acids. V dropped 0 bases and J dropped 1; count of bases not matched to a gene: 7.

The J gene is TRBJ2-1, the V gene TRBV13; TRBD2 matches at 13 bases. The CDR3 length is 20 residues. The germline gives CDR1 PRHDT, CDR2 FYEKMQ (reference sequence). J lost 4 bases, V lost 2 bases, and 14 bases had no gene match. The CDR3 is CASSLYSRTSGRRVYNEQFF. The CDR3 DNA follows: TGTGCCAGCAGCTTATATTCTAGGACTAGCGGGAGAAGGGTATACAATGAGCAGTTCTTC.

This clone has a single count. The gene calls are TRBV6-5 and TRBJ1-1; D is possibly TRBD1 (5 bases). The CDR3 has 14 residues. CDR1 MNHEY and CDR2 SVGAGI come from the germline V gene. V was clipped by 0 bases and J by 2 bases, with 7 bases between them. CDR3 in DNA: TGTGCCAGCAGTTACTCCAGGACAAACACTGAAGCTTTCTTT. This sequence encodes CASSYSRTNTEAFF.

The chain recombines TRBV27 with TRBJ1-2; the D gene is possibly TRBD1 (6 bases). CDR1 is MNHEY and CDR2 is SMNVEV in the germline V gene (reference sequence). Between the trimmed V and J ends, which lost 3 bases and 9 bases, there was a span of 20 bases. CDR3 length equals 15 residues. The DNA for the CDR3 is TGTGCCAGCAGTTTCCTACCCCCCACAGGGAAAAGCTACACCTTC. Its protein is CASSFLPPTGKSYTF.

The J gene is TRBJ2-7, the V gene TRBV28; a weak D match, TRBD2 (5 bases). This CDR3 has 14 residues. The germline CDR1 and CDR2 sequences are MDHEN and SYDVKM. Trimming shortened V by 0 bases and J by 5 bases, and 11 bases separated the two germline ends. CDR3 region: CASSLWGSGNEQYF. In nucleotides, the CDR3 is TGTGCCAGCAGTTTATGGGGATCCGGGAACGAGCAGTACTTC.

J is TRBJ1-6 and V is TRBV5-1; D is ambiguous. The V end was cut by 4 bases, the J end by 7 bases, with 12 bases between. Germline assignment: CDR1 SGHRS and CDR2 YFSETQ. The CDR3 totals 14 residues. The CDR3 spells CASSIGGNNSPLHF. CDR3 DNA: TGCGCCAGCAGCATAGGAGGGAACAATTCACCCCTCCACTTT. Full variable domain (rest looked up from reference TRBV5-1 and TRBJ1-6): KAGVTQTPRYLIKTRGQQVTLSCSPISGHRSVSWYQQTPGQGLQFLFEYFSETQRNKGNFPGRFSGRQFSNSRSEMNVSTLELGDSALYLCASSIGGNNSPLHFGNGTRLTVT.

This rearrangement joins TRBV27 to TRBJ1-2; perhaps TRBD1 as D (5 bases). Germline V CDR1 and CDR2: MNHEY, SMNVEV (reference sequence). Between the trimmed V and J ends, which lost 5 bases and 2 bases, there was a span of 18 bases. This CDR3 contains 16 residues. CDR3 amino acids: CASSVVEQDLNYGYTF. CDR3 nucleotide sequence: TGTGCCAGCAGTGTCGTGGAACAGGACCTAAACTATGGCTACACCTTC.

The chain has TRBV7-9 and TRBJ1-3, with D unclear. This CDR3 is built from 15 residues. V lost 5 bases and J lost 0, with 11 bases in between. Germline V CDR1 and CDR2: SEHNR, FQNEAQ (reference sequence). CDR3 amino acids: CASSPSGVSGNTIYF. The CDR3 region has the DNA TGTGCCAGCAGCCCCTCCGGAGTCTCTGGAAACACCATATATTTT.

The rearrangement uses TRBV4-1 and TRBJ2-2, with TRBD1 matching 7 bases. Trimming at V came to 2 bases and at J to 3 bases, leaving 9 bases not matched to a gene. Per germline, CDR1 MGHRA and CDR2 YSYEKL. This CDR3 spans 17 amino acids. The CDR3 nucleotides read TGCGCCAGCAGCCAACTTGGGGCAGGGGGACACACCGGGGAGCTGTTTTTT. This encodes CASSQLGAGGHTGELFF.

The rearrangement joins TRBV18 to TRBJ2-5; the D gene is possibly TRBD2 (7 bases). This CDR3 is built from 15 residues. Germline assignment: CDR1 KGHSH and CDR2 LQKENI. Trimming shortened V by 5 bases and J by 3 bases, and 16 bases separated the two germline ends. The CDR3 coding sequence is TGTGCCAGCTCAGCTGCCCGCGGGGGCGAAGAGACCCAGTACTTC. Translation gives CASSAARGGEETQYF.

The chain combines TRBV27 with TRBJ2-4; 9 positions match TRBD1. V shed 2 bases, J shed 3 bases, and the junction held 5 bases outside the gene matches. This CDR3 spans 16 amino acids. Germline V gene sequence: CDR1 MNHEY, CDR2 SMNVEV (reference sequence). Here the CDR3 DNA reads TGTGCCAGCAGTTTAAACCCGACAGGGGGCAAAAACATTCAGTACTTC. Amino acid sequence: CASSLNPTGGKNIQYF.

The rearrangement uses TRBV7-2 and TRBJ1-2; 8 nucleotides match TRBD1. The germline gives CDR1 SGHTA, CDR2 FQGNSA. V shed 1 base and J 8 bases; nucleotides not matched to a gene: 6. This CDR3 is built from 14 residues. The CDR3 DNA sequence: TGTGCCAGCAGCTTAGGCCAGGGGGCGCAAGGCTACACCTTC. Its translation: CASSLGQGAQGYTF.

The CDR3 loop reads CAWSHGGGGELFF. The CDR3 DNA reads as TGTGCCTGGAGTCATGGGGGCGGCGGGGAGCTGTTTTTT. V usage is TRBV30 and J usage is TRBJ2-2; D is possibly TRBD1 (6 bases). The V gene's germline CDR1 is GTSNPN and CDR2 SVGIG (reference sequence). This CDR3 is built from 13 residues. The V end lost 2 bases, the J end lost 7 bases, and 11 bases lay between the germline ends.

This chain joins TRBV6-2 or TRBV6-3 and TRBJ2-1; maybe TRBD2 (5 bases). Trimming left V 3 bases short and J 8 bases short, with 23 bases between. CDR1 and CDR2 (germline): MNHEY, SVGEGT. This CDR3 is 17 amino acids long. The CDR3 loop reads CASSYGPGPRGSDEQFF. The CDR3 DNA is TGTGCCAGCAGTTATGGTCCCGGTCCCCGGGGTTCGGATGAGCAGTTCTTC.

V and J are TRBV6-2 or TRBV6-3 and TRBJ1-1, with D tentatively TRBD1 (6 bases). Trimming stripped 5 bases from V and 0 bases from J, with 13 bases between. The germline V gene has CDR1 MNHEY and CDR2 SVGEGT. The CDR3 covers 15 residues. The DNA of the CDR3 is TGTGCCAGCAGTACCCCCGACAGGATGAACACTGAAGCTTTCTTT. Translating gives CASSTPDRMNTEAFF.

CDR3 protein: CASSFLSTGSAKNIQYF. The CDR3 coding sequence is TGCGCCAGCAGCTTCCTATCGACAGGTTCGGCCAAAAACATTCAGTACTTC. The V and J genes are TRBV5-1 and TRBJ2-4; weak D call: TRBD1 (6 bases). The CDR3 loop spans 17 amino acids. Trimming took 2 bases from V and 1 from J, leaving 16 bases between them. Germline CDR1 reads SGHRS; CDR2 reads YFSETQ.

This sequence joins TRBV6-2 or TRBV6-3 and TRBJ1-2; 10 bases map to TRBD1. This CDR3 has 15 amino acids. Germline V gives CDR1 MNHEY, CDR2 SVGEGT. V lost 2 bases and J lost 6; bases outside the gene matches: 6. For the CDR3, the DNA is TGTGCCAGCAGTTACAAACGGACAGGGGGTGATGGCTACACCTTC. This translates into CASSYKRTGGDGYTF.

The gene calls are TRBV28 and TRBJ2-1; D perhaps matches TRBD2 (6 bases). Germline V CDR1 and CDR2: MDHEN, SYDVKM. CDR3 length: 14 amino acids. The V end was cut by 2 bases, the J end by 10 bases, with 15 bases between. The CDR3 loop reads CASSLRSSDREQFF. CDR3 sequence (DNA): TGTGCCAGCAGTTTACGGTCTAGCGATAGGGAGCAGTTCTTC.

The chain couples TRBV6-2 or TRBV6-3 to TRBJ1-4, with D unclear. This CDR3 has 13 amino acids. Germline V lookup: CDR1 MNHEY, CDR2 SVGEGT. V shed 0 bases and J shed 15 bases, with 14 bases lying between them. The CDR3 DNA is TGTGCCAGCAGTTACTCAACCGGCTTGGAGGTGTTTTTT. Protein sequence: CASSYSTGLEVFF.

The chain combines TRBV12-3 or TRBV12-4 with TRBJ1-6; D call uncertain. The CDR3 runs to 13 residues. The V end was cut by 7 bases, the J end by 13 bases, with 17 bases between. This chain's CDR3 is CASTTGRAPPLHF. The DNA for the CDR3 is TGTGCCAGCACGACCGGGAGGGCGCCCCCCCTCCACTTT.

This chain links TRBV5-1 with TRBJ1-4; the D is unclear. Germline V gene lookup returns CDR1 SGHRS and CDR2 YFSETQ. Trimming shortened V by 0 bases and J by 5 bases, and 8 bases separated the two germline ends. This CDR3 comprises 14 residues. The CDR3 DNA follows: TGCGCCAGCAGCTTGGCTCGCAGAAATGAAAAACTGTTTTTT. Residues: CASSLARRNEKLFF.